The sequence of this T cell receptor (beta chain) was determined in a study of blood T cell repertoires in COVID-19. Study context: Donors in the United States, Italy and Spain gave samples during acute or convalescent COVID-19. PBMCs, B-cell-depleted T cells, or T cells were the source of the cDNA or gDNA that made up the material.

As handled by the study authors: Estimation of nucleated cell counts relied on the amplification of reference gene primers. Some clones are missing from TCRdb's copy, which holds only in-frame ones; the method was immunoSEQ multiplex PCR. The V and J calls and clone size are taken from that table; D and trimming were inferred from the DNA. This sample has 150,000 or so clones; roughly 80% occur once, and the top ten carry 2.5% to 3%. This CDR3 is built from 17 residues. V was shortened by 4 bases and J by 6 bases, with 22 bases between the two germline ends. CDR1 is SGHVS and CDR2 is FQNEAQ in the germline V gene.

The sequenced sample was peripheral blood. This receptor was taken from a woman in her thirties or forties with active or convalescent COVID-19. The chain joins TRBV7-8 to TRBJ2-1; perhaps TRBD2 as D (6 bases). The CDR3 coding sequence is TGTGCCAGCAGCTCCCTCTTTCTACGGGGGACTTTCAATGAGCAGTTCTTC. Translating gives CASSSLFLRGTFNEQFF. The entire variable domain, with the rest obtained from reference TRBV7-8 and TRBJ2-1, is as follows: GAGVSQSPRYKVAKRGQDVALRCDPISGHVSLFWYQQALGQGPEFLTYFQNEAQLDKSGLPSDRFFAERPEGSVSTLKIQRTQQEDSAVYLCASSSLFLRGTFNEQFFGPGTRLTVL.